These T cell receptor delta chains were read from a single sample in a study of Vδ1+ human thymocytes. TCRdb fed the multiplex PCR reads to CATT. The table includes about 73,000 delta-chain clones, approximately 30% detected once. Sample: Vdelta1+ gamma-delta thymocytes from the thymus. These receptors came from a boy under two years old who had congenital heart surgery. Both conserved end residues are part of each CDR3. D genes are given only for firm matches. Where a row states a size, it is once, few, many or the class of an expanded clone; other rows omit it.

abundance	v_gene	j_gene	d_gene	CDR3nt	CDR3aa
few	TRDV2	TRDJ1	-	TGTGCCTGTGACCTCGCCGGACCCGACACCGATAAACTCATCTTT	CACDLAGPDTDKLIF
-	TRDV1	TRDJ1	-	TGTGCTCTTGGGGAACCTACCTACACCGATAAACTCATCTTT	CALGEPTYTDKLIF
-	TRDV1	TRDJ1	-	TGTGCTCTTGGGCACCCCGATAAACTCATCTTT	CALGHPDKLIF
few	TRDV1	TRDJ1	-	TGTGCTCTTGGGGACCATTCCCGCCCTACTGGCCTAGCGGACACCGATAAACTCATCTTT	CALGDHSRPTGLADTDKLIF
-	TRDV1	TRDJ1	TRDD3	TGTGCTCTTGGGCCACCGGTCGGTCTGGGGGTGTACACCGATAAACTCATCTTT	CALGPPVGLGVYTDKLIF
few	TRDV1	TRDJ1	TRDD2	TGTGCTCTTGGGGCTTCCTACGTATCTTCTAAACTCATCTTT	CALGASYVSSKLIF
-	TRDV1	TRDJ1	-	TGTGCTCTTGGGGAACTCGTTCCCTACGCCTCCCCCTACACCGATAAACTCATCTTT	CALGELVPYASPYTDKLIF
-	TRDV2	TRDJ1	TRDD3	TGTGCCTGTGTAATTCCTAGAGGGGGATACGCAGATAAACTCATCTTT	CACVIPRGGYADKLIF
few	TRDV1	TRDJ1	-	TGTGCTCTTGGGGAGAGGTGTAACTGCCACTACTACACCGATAAACTCATCTTT	CALGERCNCHYYTDKLIF
-	TRDV1	TRDJ1	TRDD3	TGTGCTCTTGGGACCTTGAACTGGGGGATATTTTCCGATAAACTCATCTTT	CALGTLNWGIFSDKLIF
-	TRDV1	TRDJ1	-	TGTGCTCTTGGGGAGCCGACCTCTGGGGCGCACCTTTACACCAATAAACTCATCTTT	CALGEPTSGAHLYTNKLIF
-	TRDV1	TRDJ1	TRDD3	TGTGCTCTTGGGGAACGCCGAACTATCCCCCATCATACTGGGGGATCATATAAACTCATCTTT	CALGERRTIPHHTGGSYKLIF
few	TRDV1	TRDJ1	-	TGTGCTCCTGGGGAACCCCTTCCTTCATGCCCGGGTCTGGGACCCTACACCGATAAACTCATCTTT	CAPGEPLPSCPGLGPYTDKLIF
few	TRDV1	TRDJ1	TRDD3	TGTGCTCTTGGGGAGCTAAGGGTACTGGGGATCCCGTACACCGATAAACTCATCTTT	CALGELRVLGIPYTDKLIF
-	TRDV1	TRDJ1	-	TGTGCTCTTGGGGAACCCCCCAGCCTTCCCCCTCACCGGTGCCATAAACTCATCTTT	CALGEPPSLPPHRCHKLIF
-	TRDV2	TRDJ1	-	TGTGCCTGTGACCGACCTCCTTCCCTAGCGGGATGGGGATATGAAACCGATAGACTCATCTTT	CACDRPPSLAGWGYETDRLIF
-	TRDV1	TRDJ1	TRDD3	TGTGCTCTTGGGGAGAACAGAGATACCTACGGGAGGTACTGGGGGATACCTTACACCGATAAACTCATCTTT	CALGENRDTYGRYWGIPYTDKLIF
-	TRDV1	TRDJ1	TRDD3	TGTGCTCTTGGGGAACTCCTGGGGGATACGGGCGATAAACTCATCTTT	CALGELLGDTGDKLIF
-	TRDV1	TRDJ1	TRDD3	TGTGCTCTTGGGACCTACCATTCCGTGACTTTAACTGGGGGATACGTGGGGGGCGATAAACTCATCTTT	CALGTYHSVTLTGGYVGGDKLIF
-	TRDV1	TRDJ1	-	TGTGCTCTTGGGGAACTAAAGCAGCTTCGTATGGGGCACACCGATAAACTCATCTTT	CALGELKQLRMGHTDKLIF
-	TRDV1	TRDJ1	TRDD3	TGTGCTCTTGGGATGTGCTCCCACCTGAACTGGGGGGACTCCGATAAACTCATCTTT	CALGMCSHLNWGDSDKLIF
few	TRDV1	TRDJ1	-	TGTGCTCTCCTGACGAGAACCCCAGGGGTCACCGATAAACTCATCTTT	CALLTRTPGVTDKLIF
-	TRDV2	TRDJ1	TRDD3	TGTGCCTGTGACACGTTACTGGGGGATACGCTGAGGTATCTCATCTTT	CACDTLLGDTLRYLIF
few	TRDV1	TRDJ1	-	TGTGCTCTTGGGGAACTAGGAAGCTGGGGATGGGGTGGTCGGACTCACACCGATAAACTCATCTTT	CALGELGSWGWGGRTHTDKLIF
few	TRDV2	TRDJ1	TRDD3	TGTGCCTGTGACCTACTGGGGGATGCAGGAACCGGTAAACTCATCTTT	CACDLLGDAGTGKLIF
few	TRDV1	TRDJ1	TRDD3	TGTGCTCTTGGGTCGATGCCTTCGCCCAACTGGGGGATACGCGCAGCCGATAAACTCATCTTT	CALGSMPSPNWGIRAADKLIF
-	TRDV1	TRDJ1	TRDD2	TGTGCTCTTGGGGAACCCCAACCCTCATTCCTACGGAGGTACCATTACACCGATAAACTCATCTTT	CALGEPQPSFLRRYHYTDKLIF
few	TRDV1	TRDJ1	-	TGTGCTCTTGGGGAATTGGGCGGCCTTCCTAAGGGTCCCTGGGGGATTCGGAGCTTATACACCGATAAACTCATCTTT	CALGELGGLPKGPWGIRSLYTDKLIF
few	TRDV1	TRDJ2	-	TGTGCTCTTGGGGAAGGGGGAGGGGCCCCGACAGCACAACTCTTCTTT	CALGEGGGAPTAQLFF
-	TRDV1	TRDJ2	TRDD2	TGTGCTCTTGGGGAACGATTACGTCCTTCCTACACATCTATTTCTTTGACAGCACAACTCTTCTTT	CALGERLRPSYTSISLTAQLFF
-	TRDV1	TRDJ1	TRDD3	TGTGCTCTTGGGGACCCAGACTGGGGGATACCCCGCAGCGCCGATAAACTCATCTTT	CALGDPDWGIPRSADKLIF
few	TRDV1	TRDJ1	TRDD3	TGTGCTCTTGGGGAAAGTGACCCGCTAATTTCGTACTGGGGGATACTTAGGTACACCGATAAACTCATCTTT	CALGESDPLISYWGILRYTDKLIF
-	TRDV1	TRDJ1	TRDD3	TGTGCTCTATTACCTTGGGTGGGGGATACTCCTATGTACACCGATAAACTCATCTTT	CALLPWVGDTPMYTDKLIF
few	TRDV1	TRDJ1	TRDD3	TGTGCTCTTGGGGAACTCGCCTGGGGGATACCCTGCCCTGAGTACACCGATAAACTCATCTTT	CALGELAWGIPCPEYTDKLIF
-	TRDV1	TRDJ1	TRDD3	TGTGCTCTTGGGGACCCTCGAGAGTCTCCCGTACTGGGGGATGCCGACACCGATAAACTCATCTTT	CALGDPRESPVLGDADTDKLIF
few	TRDV1	TRDJ1	TRDD3	TGTGCTCTTGGGGGGGACTCGACCTGGGGGATACGCAATAAACTCATCTTT	CALGGDSTWGIRNKLIF
few	TRDV1	TRDJ1	TRDD3	TGTGCTCTCTTTTTCCCCCAACTGGGGGAAAGCTGGTACACCGATAAACTCATCTTT	CALFFPQLGESWYTDKLIF
-	TRDV1	TRDJ1	-	TGTGCTCTTGGGGAACGCTATGGTGGACAGCACACCGATAAACTCATCTTT	CALGERYGGQHTDKLIF
-	TRDV1	TRDJ1	-	TGTGCTCTTGGGGAGCCTTCAGACCTACCGTACAATACCGATAAACTCATCTTT	CALGEPSDLPYNTDKLIF
-	TRDV1	TRDJ1	-	TGTGCTCTTGGGGAACGGTCCCTCTACACCGATAAACTCATCTTT	CALGERSLYTDKLIF
-	TRDV1	TRDJ1	-	TGTGCTCTTGAGGAACTAGACCCCGCCATATGTGAAGTGGATAAACTCATCTTT	CALEELDPAICEVDKLIF
-	TRDV1	TRDJ1	-	TGTGCTCTTGGGGGTATGGAAGGGTACACCGATAAACTCATCTTT	CALGGMEGYTDKLIF
-	TRDV1	TRDJ1	TRDD3	TGTGCTCTTGGGGAACTAACCCTGGGGGATATCCGCACGTACACCGATAAACTCATCTTT	CALGELTLGDIRTYTDKLIF
-	TRDV1	TRDJ1	TRDD3	TGTGCTCTTGGGGAGGACTTACAGGCGTGGAGGGGGATGCCTCACACCGATAAACTCATCTTT	CALGEDLQAWRGMPHTDKLIF
few	TRDV1	TRDJ1	TRDD3	TGTGCTCTTGGGGACGGGTACCACGAGACTGGGGGATGCGGTAAACTCATCTTT	CALGDGYHETGGCGKLIF
-	TRDV1	TRDJ1	TRDD2	TGTGCTCTTGGGGAACTACAGGTTTTCCTACCCTTCGTGGATGGGTACACCGATAAACTCATCTTT	CALGELQVFLPFVDGYTDKLIF
-	TRDV1	TRDJ1	TRDD3	TGTGCTCTTGAACTATCGCGGTGTCCCCAAGTACTGGGGGATTCGACCGATAAACTCATCTTT	CALELSRCPQVLGDSTDKLIF
-	TRDV1	TRDJ1	TRDD3	TGTGCTCTTGGGGAACCGGCCCCTGGGGGATCGTGGGGCGATAAACTCATCTTT	CALGEPAPGGSWGDKLIF
few	TRDV1	TRDJ1	-	TGTGCTCTTGGGGAAGACTTCCTACTCGGGGGATACACCGATAAACTCATCTTT	CALGEDFLLGGYTDKLIF
-	TRDV1	TRDJ1	-	TGTGCTCTTGGGATACCTACCGAACGCCACCGGTGGGATAAACTCATCTTT	CALGIPTERHRWDKLIF
-	TRDV1	TRDJ1	TRDD3	TGTGCTCTTGGGGAACCGTATCATGGCTACTGGGGGACCCCTCCGTACACCGATAAACTCATCTTT	CALGEPYHGYWGTPPYTDKLIF
few	TRDV1	TRDJ1	TRDD3	TGTGCTCTTGGGGAACTTCGACTATCTGGGGGATACTTACGACTCATCTTT	CALGELRLSGGYLRLIF
-	TRDV2	TRDJ3	TRDD3	TGTGCCACTGGGGCCATACCCTTCTGGGACACCCGACAGATGTTTTTC	CATGAIPFWDTRQMFF